This T cell receptor (beta chain) was recorded in a study of metastatic and nonmetastatic thyroid tumors. Study-wide findings and caveats: Benign nodules were reported to have significantly lower TCR beta diversity than malignant thyroid tumors, in blood and tumor.

This clone was counted at least ten times. Its specificity is not known. Germline V gene data show CDR1 as GTSNPN and CDR2 as SVGIG (reference sequence). V was cut by 2 bases and J by 9 bases, with 14 bases left in between. The CDR3 has 13 amino acids. Authors' data handling: Variation in CDR3 across clinicopathological groups served as the basis for constructing a distant-metastasis classifier in papillary thyroid cancer. TCRdb re-called the PCR reads through MiXCR. The V and J calls, along with clone size, are taken from TCRdb and not from the paper's own processing. The sample records more than 20,000 clones, roughly 11% being singletons. Not a single patient had been given any form of treatment at any point before undergoing thyroid surgery.

Sequenced input: blood. This sequence originates from a female donor with papillary thyroid cancer or a benign thyroid nodule (not recorded which). Some clones in this sample may be carry-over from other donors' samples. The rearrangement links TRBV30 to TRBJ1-5; D call uncertain. CDR3 coding DNA: TGTGCCTGGAGTTCATACCCCGATCGGCCCCAGCATTTT. It encodes CAWSSYPDRPQHF.